This T cell receptor beta chain was obtained from a study of cytomegalovirus exposure and HLA in healthy donors. Study outcomes and limitations: Altogether, some 170 TCR beta chains were recorded as cytomegalovirus-associated. Among TCR sequences, most were rare, though some public TCRs appeared in many donors.

A remark on this clone: The antigen remains undetermined.

Trimming at V came to 0 bases and at J to 8 bases, leaving 8 bases not matched to a gene. Germline V CDR1 and CDR2: SGHRS, YFSETQ. CDR3 length equals 16 residues. The study ran its PCR with 60 Vbeta and 13 Jbeta primers. Original methodology: Approximately 87 million unique TCR beta chains, 9 million to 11 million shared, were counted in a later analysis. This table comes from immunoSEQ multiplex PCR, and its TCRdb copy is limited to in-frame clones, with some not included. From that table come the V and J calls and clone size; the DNA was used to work out D and trimming. The specimen's table records about 130,000 clones.

This clonotype was obtained from a woman aged 55-69 years in good health and CMV-seronegative. Sequences were obtained from PBMCs. The V call is TRBV5-1, the J call TRBJ2-1; 10 bases are a match to TRBD2. CDR3 nucleotides: TGCGCCAGCAGCTTGGGTAGCGGGAGGAGGCGAGATGAGCAGTTCTTC. As protein: CASSLGSGRRRDEQFF.